These T cell receptor beta chains were read from a single sample in a study of Ad26.COV2.S vaccination and SARS-CoV-2 variants. Here immunoSEQ multiplex PCR was the method, and the copy in TCRdb shows in-frame clones only, minus some. This table has about 350,000 clones, about 92% appearing once. The sequences come from peripheral blood, collected after recovery from COVID-19. The receptors come from a human donor who had recovered from COVID-19. CDR3s include the opening cysteine and the closing phenylalanine or tryptophan. The D gene is left open where the match is weak. Clone size is given for some rows only: seen once, a few or many times, or a class if the clone is expanded.

>.|.|TRBJ1-2|TRBV11-2
CASSLAQTGYGYTF
TGTGCCAGCAGCTTAGCGCAGACAGGTTATGGCTACACCTTC
>.|once|TRBJ2-5|TRBV13
CASSEGGKTTVETQYF
TGTGCCAGCAGTGAGGGCGGCAAAACAACTGTGGAGACCCAGTACTTC
>.|.|TRBJ2-7|TRBV6-5
CASEGPTYEQYF
TGTGCCAGTGAGGGACCGACCTACGAGCAGTACTTC
>.|.|TRBJ1-5|TRBV28
CASSLLGNQPQHF
TGTGCCAGCAGTTTATTGGGAAATCAGCCCCAGCATTTT
>.|.|TRBJ1-1|TRBV13
CASSLEGTEAFF
TGTGCCAGCAGCTTAGAAGGCACGGAAGCTTTCTTT
>.|.|TRBJ1-1|TRBV2
CASRINRVRGTEAFF
TGTGCCAGCAGGATCAACAGGGTAAGGGGCACTGAAGCTTTCTTT
>TRBD1|.|TRBJ2-5|TRBV27
CASTLLGTGVIAWETQYF
TGTGCCAGCACCTTACTCGGGACAGGGGTTATTGCTTGGGAGACCCAGTACTTC
>TRBD1|.|TRBJ1-2|TRBV27
CASTQGQGGHFGGYTF
TGTGCCAGCACACAAGGACAGGGGGGTCACTTTGGTGGCTACACCTTC
>TRBD1|.|TRBJ1-2|TRBV5-6
CASSLGDSYGYTF
TGTGCCAGCAGCCTGGGGGACAGCTATGGCTACACCTTC
>.|.|TRBJ1-2|TRBV19
CASSIRGRNYGYTF
TGTGCCAGTAGTATACGCGGTCGGAACTATGGCTACACCTTC
>.|.|TRBJ2-2|TRBV18
CASSPQENTGELFF
TGTGCCAGCTCACCTCAGGAAAACACCGGGGAGCTGTTTTTT
>.|once|TRBJ1-1|TRBV5-1
CASSSTSPNTEAFF
TGCGCCAGCAGCTCGACGTCACCGAACACTGAAGCTTTCTTT
>.|.|TRBJ2-7|TRBV6-5
CASSYYGEFYEQYF
TGTGCCAGCAGTTATTATGGAGAGTTCTACGAGCAGTACTTC
>.|.|TRBJ1-6|TRBV10-3
CAISAKQGSGNSPLHF
TGTGCCATCAGTGCGAAACAGGGCTCAGGGAATTCACCCCTCCACTTT
>TRBD1|.|TRBJ2-3|TRBV6-4
CASSRDSRTDTQYF
TGTGCCAGCAGTCGGGACAGCCGCACAGATACGCAGTATTTT
>TRBD2|.|TRBJ2-2|TRBV6-4
CAPKRAGECTGELFF
TGTGCCCCCAAAAGGGCGGGGGAATGCACCGGGGAGCTGTTTTTT
>.|.|TRBJ2-2|TRBV28
CASSAATGGNTGELFF
TGTGCCAGCAGTGCAGCCACTGGGGGAAACACCGGGGAGCTGTTTTTT
>.|.|TRBJ2-2|TRBV29-1
CSVEGTPSNFQAGELFF
TGCAGCGTTGAAGGGACCCCCTCGAATTTCCAGGCCGGGGAGCTGTTTTTT
>.|.|TRBJ1-2|TRBV5-1
CASSLAGGYTF
TGCGCCAGCAGCTTGGCGGGGGGCTACACCTTC
>TRBD1|.|TRBJ2-7|TRBV5-5
CASSGTGNPRGEQYF
TGTGCCAGCAGCGGGACAGGGAACCCCCGGGGGGAGCAGTACTTC
>.|.|TRBJ2-3|TRBV5-4
CASSSQNQGIGTDTQYF
TGTGCCAGCAGCTCGCAGAATCAGGGGATAGGAACAGATACGCAGTATTTT
>TRBD1|.|TRBJ1-2|TRBV3-1/TRBV3-2
CASSQDSTGGPYGYTF
TGTGCCAGCAGCCAAGATTCGACAGGGGGCCCCTATGGCTACACCTTC
>.|.|TRBJ1-4|TRBV5-6
CASSLPGGEKLFF
TGTGCCAGCAGCTTGCCGGGGGGTGAAAAACTGTTTTTT